The entry that follows covers one T cell receptor beta chain sequence. Using immunoSEQ multiplex PCR, the repertoire was profiled, and TCRdb retains in-frame clones only, with some absent. The data contain 2 million or so clones, about 95% of them singletons. CD8 cells classed as naive were CD45RO-negative and positively selected for CCR7, excluding terminally differentiated effector memory CD45RA+ cells. This record belongs to a study of shared clonotypes between healthy human individuals. Study as a whole: The donor pool was made up of a couple of women and three men aged 18 to 49.

Germline V lookup: CDR1 SGHAT, CDR2 FQNNGV. The ends were cut back, 5 bases at V and 1 base at J, with 11 bases in the middle. The CDR3 spans 14 residues. The receptor's source is a man aged 18 to 30 in good health. The chain uses TRBV11-2 and TRBJ1-1; tentative D call: TRBD1 (6 bases). Material: naive CD8+ T cells sorted from blood. The CDR3 DNA reads as TGTGCCAGCAGCCTCCGGGACACGAACACTGAAGCTTTCTTT. It specifies CASSLRDTNTEAFF.